This is a list of T cell receptor beta chains from one sample in a study of T cells in Graves' hyperthyroidism and ophthalmopathy. TCRdb fed the multiplex PCR reads into MiXCR, producing one record per CDR3 protein. The table includes about 620,000 distinct CDR3 sequences, around 15% detected once. The source material was blood. The receptors were gathered from a woman aged 25 to 39 with Graves' hyperthyroidism. Each CDR3 is given with its conserved first and last residue. The D gene is left open where the match is weak. Only some rows state a clone size, as once, few, many or a class for expanded clones.

abundance: many
d_gene: TRBD2
v_gene: TRBV12-3/TRBV12-4
j_gene: TRBJ2-1
len: 14
CDR3nt: TGTGCCAGCAGTTCCCTAGCGGAGTACAATGAGCAGTTCTTC
CDR3aa: CASSSLAEYNEQFF

abundance: many
d_gene: .
v_gene: TRBV18
j_gene: TRBJ1-4
len: 15
CDR3nt: TGTGCCAGCTCACCAAGGGGATCCGGTGGTGAAAAACTGTTTTTT
CDR3aa: CASSPRGSGGEKLFF

abundance: .
d_gene: TRBD1
v_gene: TRBV19
j_gene: TRBJ2-2
len: 16
CDR3nt: TGTGCCAGTAGCCCGAACAGGGGTGGAAACACCGGGGAGCTGTTTTTT
CDR3aa: CASSPNRGGNTGELFF

abundance: many
d_gene: .
v_gene: TRBV29-1
j_gene: TRBJ2-1
len: 12
CDR3nt: TGCAGCGCCGCAGATGGCAGGAATGAGCAGTTCTTC
CDR3aa: CSAADGRNEQFF

abundance: .
d_gene: .
v_gene: TRBV5-8
j_gene: TRBJ1-5
len: 15
CDR3nt: TGTGCCAGCAGCGCAACCAGGGCCGGGCCTCAGCCCCAGCATTTT
CDR3aa: CASSATRAGPQPQHF

abundance: many
d_gene: .
v_gene: TRBV20-1
j_gene: TRBJ2-7
len: 13
CDR3nt: TGCAGTGCTAGAGTGCAGGACACAAGGGAGCAGTACTTC
CDR3aa: CSARVQDTREQYF

abundance: .
d_gene: TRBD2
v_gene: TRBV19
j_gene: TRBJ2-1
len: 13
CDR3nt: TGTGCCAGTAACATAGGGACTAGCGGTGAGCAGTTCTTC
CDR3aa: CASNIGTSGEQFF

abundance: .
d_gene: TRBD2
v_gene: TRBV29-1
j_gene: TRBJ2-5
len: 14
CDR3nt: TGCAGCGTTGAAAGTAGCGGGAGTATTGAGACCCAGTACTTC
CDR3aa: CSVESSGSIETQYF

abundance: few
d_gene: .
v_gene: TRBV10-3
j_gene: TRBJ2-5
len: 13
CDR3nt: TGTGCCATCAGTGAGGACAGAGAAGAGACCCAGTACTTC
CDR3aa: CAISEDREETQYF

abundance: .
d_gene: .
v_gene: TRBV9
j_gene: TRBJ2-1
len: 15
CDR3nt: TGTGCCAGCAGCCCTACCGGGACTGGGTACAATGAGCAGTTCTTC
CDR3aa: CASSPTGTGYNEQFF

abundance: many
d_gene: TRBD1
v_gene: TRBV15
j_gene: TRBJ1-5
len: 13
CDR3nt: TGTGCCACCAGCAGAGTCGACAGGGCACCCCAGCATTTT
CDR3aa: CATSRVDRAPQHF

abundance: many
d_gene: TRBD2
v_gene: TRBV7-2
j_gene: TRBJ2-1
len: 20
CDR3nt: TGTGCCAGCAGCGTACCTAATTCCGGGACTAGCGGGAGTTACTACAATGAGCAGTTCTTC
CDR3aa: CASSVPNSGTSGSYYNEQFF

abundance: .
d_gene: .
v_gene: TRBV20-1
j_gene: TRBJ1-4
len: 14
CDR3nt: TGCAGTGCTAGAGATTTCGGGGTGCGGGAAAAACTGTTTTTT
CDR3aa: CSARDFGVREKLFF

abundance: .
d_gene: .
v_gene: TRBV10-3
j_gene: TRBJ2-7
len: 13
CDR3nt: TGTGCCACCACCGGACAGCTAAATTACGAGCAGTACTTC
CDR3aa: CATTGQLNYEQYF

abundance: many
d_gene: TRBD1
v_gene: TRBV6-5
j_gene: TRBJ2-7
len: 13
CDR3nt: TGTGCCAGCAGTTACGGGACAGGCAGCGAGCAGTACTTC
CDR3aa: CASSYGTGSEQYF

abundance: many
d_gene: .
v_gene: TRBV7-9
j_gene: TRBJ2-5
len: 13
CDR3nt: TGTGCCAGCAGCCCCGCATTGATCGAGACCCAGTACTTC
CDR3aa: CASSPALIETQYF

abundance: many
d_gene: .
v_gene: TRBV6-6
j_gene: TRBJ1-1
len: 13
CDR3nt: TGTGCCAGCAGTTACCTCCCGAACACTGAAGCTTTCTTT
CDR3aa: CASSYLPNTEAFF

abundance: .
d_gene: .
v_gene: TRBV24-1
j_gene: TRBJ2-7
len: 16
CDR3nt: TGTGCCACCAGTGAGCCCGGGACACGGACGATCTACGAGCAGTACTTC
CDR3aa: CATSEPGTRTIYEQYF

abundance: once
d_gene: TRBD2
v_gene: TRBV2
j_gene: TRBJ2-3
len: 15
CDR3nt: TGTGCCAGCAGTGCTAGCGGGCTAGCTTTTGGTACGCAGTATTTT
CDR3aa: CASSASGLAFGTQYF

abundance: many
d_gene: .
v_gene: TRBV6-6
j_gene: TRBJ2-4
len: 14
CDR3nt: TGTGCCAGCAGTTACGGCCTAGCCAAAAACATTCAGTACTTC
CDR3aa: CASSYGLAKNIQYF

abundance: few
d_gene: .
v_gene: TRBV25-1
j_gene: TRBJ1-1
len: 14
CDR3nt: TGTGCCAGCAGTTTGGCAGACCAGAACACTGAAGCTTTCTTT
CDR3aa: CASSLADQNTEAFF

abundance: many
d_gene: .
v_gene: TRBV20-1
j_gene: TRBJ2-7
len: 11
CDR3nt: TGCAGTGCGCATAGGACCTACGAGCAGTACTTC
CDR3aa: CSAHRTYEQYF

abundance: many
d_gene: TRBD2
v_gene: TRBV20-1
j_gene: TRBJ2-1
len: 19
CDR3nt: TGCAGTGGGGAGGGTCACGCCGAGTCCGGGACTAGCGGGAGGAATGAGCAGTTCTTC
CDR3aa: CSGEGHAESGTSGRNEQFF

abundance: many
d_gene: .
v_gene: TRBV12-3/TRBV12-4
j_gene: TRBJ1-5
len: 12
CDR3nt: TGTGCCAGCAGTTTCGAAGCTCAGCCCCAGCATTTT
CDR3aa: CASSFEAQPQHF

abundance: few
d_gene: .
v_gene: TRBV7-9
j_gene: TRBJ1-5
len: 13
CDR3nt: TGTGCCAGCAGTGCGGGAATCAATCAGCCCCAGCATTTT
CDR3aa: CASSAGINQPQHF

abundance: .
d_gene: TRBD2
v_gene: TRBV20-1
j_gene: TRBJ2-6
len: 15
CDR3nt: TGCAGTGTGCAGCGGGAGGGGACTGGGGCCAACGTCCTGACTTTC
CDR3aa: CSVQREGTGANVLTF

abundance: many
d_gene: .
v_gene: TRBV2
j_gene: TRBJ2-1
len: 13
CDR3nt: TGTGCCAGCACTAGAGGGGCCTACAATGAGCAGTTCTTC
CDR3aa: CASTRGAYNEQFF

abundance: many
d_gene: TRBD1
v_gene: TRBV28
j_gene: TRBJ1-2
len: 14
CDR3nt: TGTGCCAGCAGTATTTGGGACAGAAGCTATGGCTACACCTTC
CDR3aa: CASSIWDRSYGYTF

abundance: .
d_gene: TRBD2
v_gene: TRBV10-2
j_gene: TRBJ2-7
len: 15
CDR3nt: TGCGCCAGCAGTGGGACTAGCGGGGGCTCCTACGAGCAGTACTTC
CDR3aa: CASSGTSGGSYEQYF

abundance: few
d_gene: TRBD1
v_gene: TRBV20-1
j_gene: TRBJ2-7
len: 13
CDR3nt: TGCAGTGCTGGGAAGACAGGGGAGAACGAGCAGTACTTC
CDR3aa: CSAGKTGENEQYF

abundance: .
d_gene: TRBD2
v_gene: TRBV29-1
j_gene: TRBJ2-5
len: 14
CDR3nt: TGCAGCGTTGAACTAGCGGGGCGGAGGGAGACCCAGTACTTC
CDR3aa: CSVELAGRRETQYF

abundance: many
d_gene: TRBD2
v_gene: TRBV28
j_gene: TRBJ2-3
len: 17
CDR3nt: TGTGCCAGCAGTCCTCTCTCACTAGCGTGGAAAACAGATACGCAGTATTTT
CDR3aa: CASSPLSLAWKTDTQYF

abundance: many
d_gene: .
v_gene: TRBV28
j_gene: TRBJ2-7
len: 13
CDR3nt: TGTGCCAGCACCGGGACTTCCTCCTACGAGCAGTACTTC
CDR3aa: CASTGTSSYEQYF

abundance: many
d_gene: TRBD1
v_gene: TRBV12-3/TRBV12-4
j_gene: TRBJ2-4
len: 15
CDR3nt: TGTGCCAGCAGTGCCCTGACAGGGACCAAAAACATTCAGTACTTC
CDR3aa: CASSALTGTKNIQYF

abundance: few
d_gene: .
v_gene: TRBV7-2
j_gene: TRBJ1-4
len: 14
CDR3nt: TGTGCCAGCAGCACAAGGGATAAAGAGGAAAAACTGTTTTTT
CDR3aa: CASSTRDKEEKLFF

abundance: many
d_gene: .
v_gene: TRBV28
j_gene: TRBJ2-7
len: 13
CDR3nt: TGTGCCAGCAGTTTATTGAGCGCCTACGAGCAGTACTTC
CDR3aa: CASSLLSAYEQYF

abundance: .
d_gene: TRBD1
v_gene: TRBV20-1
j_gene: TRBJ1-5
len: 16
CDR3nt: TGCAGTGCTAGGGGGGACAGGGGGATAGAAAATCAGCCCCAGCATTTT
CDR3aa: CSARGDRGIENQPQHF

abundance: .
d_gene: .
v_gene: TRBV2
j_gene: TRBJ1-3
len: 16
CDR3nt: TGTGCCAGCAGTTGGTCCCTACCCCGACTCGGGGACACCATATATTTT
CDR3aa: CASSWSLPRLGDTIYF

abundance: many
d_gene: TRBD1
v_gene: TRBV7-2
j_gene: TRBJ2-7
len: 12
CDR3nt: TGTGCCAGCAGCCCGACAGGGTACGAGCAGTACTTC
CDR3aa: CASSPTGYEQYF

abundance: .
d_gene: .
v_gene: TRBV28
j_gene: TRBJ2-4
len: 12
CDR3nt: TGTGCCAGCAGTTTTTACAGGCAGATTCAGTACTTC
CDR3aa: CASSFYRQIQYF

abundance: .
d_gene: TRBD2
v_gene: TRBV28
j_gene: TRBJ2-1
len: 14
CDR3nt: TGTGCCAGCAAGGGGACTAGCAGAAACAATGAGCAGTTCTTC
CDR3aa: CASKGTSRNNEQFF

abundance: many
d_gene: .
v_gene: TRBV6-5
j_gene: TRBJ1-1
len: 15
CDR3nt: TGTGCCAGCAGTTTCGGAGGACCCACCTGGGCTGAAGCTTTCTTT
CDR3aa: CASSFGGPTWAEAFF

abundance: many
d_gene: .
v_gene: TRBV11-2
j_gene: TRBJ2-5
len: 16
CDR3nt: TGTGCCAGCAGCTCGATGTCGGACGGCTTCCAAGAGACCCAGTACTTC
CDR3aa: CASSSMSDGFQETQYF